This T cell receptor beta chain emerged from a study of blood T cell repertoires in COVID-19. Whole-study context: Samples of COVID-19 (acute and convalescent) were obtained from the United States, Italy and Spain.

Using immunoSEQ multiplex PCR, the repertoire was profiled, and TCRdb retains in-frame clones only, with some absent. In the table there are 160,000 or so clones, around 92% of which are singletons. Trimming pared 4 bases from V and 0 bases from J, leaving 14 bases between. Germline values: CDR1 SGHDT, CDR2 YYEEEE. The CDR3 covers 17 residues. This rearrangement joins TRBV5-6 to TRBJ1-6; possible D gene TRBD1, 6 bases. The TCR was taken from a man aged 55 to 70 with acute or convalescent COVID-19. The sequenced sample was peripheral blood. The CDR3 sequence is CASSTTGLGSYNSPLHF. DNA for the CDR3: TGTGCCAGCAGCACCACAGGGTTGGGCTCCTATAATTCACCCCTCCACTTT.